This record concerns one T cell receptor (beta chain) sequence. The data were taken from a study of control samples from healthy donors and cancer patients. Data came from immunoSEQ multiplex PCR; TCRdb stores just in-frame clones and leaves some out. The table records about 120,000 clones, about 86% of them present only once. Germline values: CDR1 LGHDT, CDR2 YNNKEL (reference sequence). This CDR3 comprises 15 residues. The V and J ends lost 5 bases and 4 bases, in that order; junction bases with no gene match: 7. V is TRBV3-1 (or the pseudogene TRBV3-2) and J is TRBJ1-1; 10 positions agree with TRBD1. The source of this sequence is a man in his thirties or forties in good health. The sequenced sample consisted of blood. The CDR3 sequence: CASSSWTGGATEAFF. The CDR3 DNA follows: TGTGCCAGCAGCTCATGGACAGGGGGGGCCACTGAAGCTTTCTTT.